This T cell receptor (beta chain) appears in the sequencing data of a study of blood T cell repertoires in COVID-19. Whole-study context: Nucleic acid was either cDNA or gDNA, and it came from T cells, B-cell-depleted T cells, or PBMCs.

Sequencing was performed with immunoSEQ multiplex PCR; in TCRdb, only in-frame clones are kept and a portion is missing. The sample consists of some 250,000 clones, 88% of them appearing once. The CDR3 loop spans 14 amino acids. The J segment lost 5 bases and the V segment lost 6 bases, leaving 6 bases of the junction unmatched. Germline CDR1 is SNHLY and CDR2 is FYNNEI. The chain couples TRBV2 to TRBJ2-3, with 9 nucleotides matching TRBD1. Material for sequencing was peripheral blood. This TCR was sampled from a human donor in a cohort sampled during active COVID-19. The CDR3 sequence is CASRDRGAGDTQYF. As DNA, the CDR3 is TGTGCCAGCAGGGACAGGGGCGCTGGAGATACGCAGTATTTT.